Only a few counts were recorded for the clone carrying this TCR beta chain. Donors each provided about 9.5 milliliters of peripheral blood. The second PCR ran roughly 7 to 12 cycles with a sample-barcoded 5' primer and J-beta primers. Each cDNA was tagged by a template-switch adaptor containing 12 random nucleotides. TCRdb re-called the 5' RACE reads with MiXCR, one entry per CDR3 protein. Of over 1,200,000 distinct CDR3 sequences in the sample, almost 60% were seen once. This record belongs to a study of blood T cells in healthy people across ages. Trimming took off 5 bases at V and 3 bases at J, with 11 bases between the two ends. CDR3 length equals 13 residues.

This TCR came from a man aged 18 to 29 in good health. The specimen was blood. The chain combines TRBV12-3 or TRBV12-4 with TRBJ2-7; unclear D gene. CDR3 nucleotides: TGTGCCAGCAGTCCCCGACCTATCTACGAGCAGTACTTC. It encodes CASSPRPIYEQYF.